Sequencing of this T cell receptor (beta chain) was carried out in a study of blood T cell repertoires in COVID-19. About the study: There were acute and convalescent COVID-19 samples, and they came from the United States, Italy and Spain. Nucleic acid was either cDNA or gDNA, and it came from T cells, B-cell-depleted T cells, or PBMCs.

The V and J ends lost 5 bases and 4 bases, in that order; junction bases with no gene match: 4. The CDR3 is 14 amino acids. Germline lookup yields CDR1 KGHDR and CDR2 SFDVKD. Per the original data handling: Estimated nucleated cell counts came from reference gene primer amplification. The assay was immunoSEQ multiplex PCR, and TCRdb's table has in-frame clones only and misses some. The V and J calls and the clone size are those of that table, but D and trimming were determined from the DNA. The sample includes about 65,000 clones, 80% to 90% seen only once; the top ten take about 15%. The V call is TRBV24-1, the J call TRBJ2-5; 9 bases match TRBD1. The TCR comes from a man older than 75 with acute or convalescent COVID-19. The sample consisted of peripheral blood. CDR3 sequence: CATSAATGGETQYF. The CDR3 DNA reads TGTGCCACCAGTGCCGCGACAGGGGGAGAGACCCAGTACTTC.